The clone carrying this T cell receptor beta chain was observed once. Clones were sequenced by immunoSEQ multiplex PCR, and TCRdb holds only the in-frame ones, with some missing. The table lists more than 35,000 clones, roughly 90% of them singletons. Germline values: CDR1 KGHSH, CDR2 LQKENI. The CDR3 sequence is 16 residues long. V dropped 3 bases and J dropped 7; count of bases not matched to a gene: 15. The sample is drawn from a study of OX40 agonist ivuxolimab in advanced cancers. The origin of this receptor is an adult with an advanced solid tumor such as melanoma, head and neck, liver or kidney cancer. V is TRBV18 and J is TRBJ2-7, with 7 bases lining up with TRBD1. Specimen: CD4+ or CD8+ T cells sorted from blood, collected in a trial of the OX40 agonist ivuxolimab. The CDR3 spells CASSPPSGQTLGEQYF. The CDR3 DNA sequence: TGTGCCAGCTCACCCCCCTCGGGACAGACCCTGGGAGAGCAGTACTTC.